The clone carrying this T cell receptor beta chain was seen only once. The treatment: oral pan-JAK inhibitor, 5-10 mg twice daily. The J segment lost 10 bases and the V segment lost 8 bases, leaving 2 bases of the junction unmatched. The CDR3 spans 9 residues. CDR1 is GTSNPN, CDR2 SVGIG, per germline (reference sequence). This sample is drawn from a study of CD8+ T cells in alopecia areata. Sequencing used cDNA as its template, made by extracting RNA and reverse transcribing it. Clones were sequenced by immunoSEQ multiplex PCR, and TCRdb holds only the in-frame ones, with some missing. The sample has roughly 280,000 clones; 45% to 70% are singletons.

Specimen: CD4+ T cells sorted from blood, collected at week 52, from a patient treated with tofacitinib. This clonotype was sampled from a human donor with alopecia areata. The rearrangement joins TRBV30 to TRBJ2-1, with 7 bases lining up with TRBD1. The CDR3 reads CATDREQFF. CDR3 DNA sequence: TGTGCCACGGACAGGGAGCAGTTCTTC.